The 31 T cell receptor beta chains below all came from one sample that was sequenced in a study of graft-versus-host responses after intestinal transplantation. TCRdb keeps only in-frame clones here, not all; method: immunoSEQ multiplex PCR. The sample holds about 86,000 clones, over 75% seen once. What these receptors recognize is not known. The sample here was unstimulated CD8+ T cells sorted from spleen or lymph node cells, taken before intestinal transplant. The receptors derive from a human donor who received an intestinal transplant.

V and J are TRBV27 and TRBJ1-5, with D perhaps TRBD1 (5 bases). Trimming stripped 1 base from V and 0 bases from J, with 7 bases between. The CDR3 covers 15 residues. The germline gives CDR1 MNHEY, CDR2 SMNVEV (reference sequence). CDR3 loop: CASSLYRYSNQPQHF. The DNA of the CDR3 is TGTGCCAGCAGTTTATACAGGTATAGCAATCAGCCCCAGCATTTT.

The chain uses TRBV5-5 and TRBJ1-3, with 7 bases fitting TRBD1. The germline gives CDR1 SGHKS, CDR2 YYEKEE (reference sequence). Losses at the gene ends were 6 bases for V and 0 bases for J; bases not matched to a gene: 6. The CDR3 runs to 15 residues. The CDR3 nucleotides read TGTGCCAGCACAGACAGGGCCCTCTCTGGAAACACCATATATTTT. This sequence encodes CASTDRALSGNTIYF.

The V and J genes are TRBV27 and TRBJ2-7; D is perhaps TRBD1 (6 bases). The CDR3 extends over 14 amino acids. V shed 6 bases and J shed 4 bases, with 16 bases lying between them. Germline CDR1 MNHEY, CDR2 SMNVEV (reference sequence). The CDR3 here is CASSPDRAIYEQYF. The CDR3, as DNA: TGTGCCAGCAGCCCGGACAGAGCCATTTACGAGCAGTACTTC.

This chain joins TRBV19 and TRBJ1-2; 12 bases map to TRBD1. Germline CDR1 is LNHDA and CDR2 is SQIVND (reference sequence). Trimming took 3 bases from V and 5 from J; bases not matched to a gene: 7. The CDR3 runs to 16 residues. The CDR3 nucleotides are TGTGCCAGTAGTATTCTGGGACAGGGGGCAGGATATGGCTACACCTTC. Its protein product is CASSILGQGAGYGYTF.

The chain employs TRBV4-1 and TRBJ2-1; D might be TRBD1 (6 bases). This CDR3 is 17 amino acids long. Trimming took 0 bases from V and 1 from J, leaving 13 bases between them. Germline lookup yields CDR1 MGHRA and CDR2 YSYEKL. The CDR3 nucleotides are TGCGCCAGCAGCCAAGAGCCAGCGACAGGTTCCTACAATGAGCAGTTCTTC. Protein sequence: CASSQEPATGSYNEQFF.

This sequence joins TRBV16 and TRBJ2-1, with TRBD1 identical over 8 bases. V dropped 0 bases and J dropped 7; count of bases not matched to a gene: 8. Germline V lookup: CDR1 KGHSY, CDR2 FQNENV. CDR3 length equals 16 residues. CDR3 region: CASSQSGQGAENEQFF. The CDR3 DNA is TGTGCCAGCAGCCAATCCGGGCAGGGGGCCGAGAATGAGCAGTTCTTC.

In regard to this clone: In the same sample, other DNA sequences code for this CDR3. The V call is TRBV10-1, the J call TRBJ1-2, with TRBD1 matching over 10 bases. CDR3 length: 15 amino acids. V lost 6 bases and J lost 4; bases outside the gene matches: 8. CDR1 WNHNN and CDR2 SYGVQD come from the germline V gene (reference sequence). The CDR3 region has the DNA TGCGCCAGCAGCGACGAGCGGGACAGGGGCTATGGCTACACCTTC. This translates into CASSDERDRGYGYTF.

This chain joins TRBV9 and TRBJ2-1, with TRBD1 matching 11 bases. This CDR3 is built from 15 residues. In germline, CDR1 is SGDLS, CDR2 YYNGEE. V shed 4 bases, J shed 5 bases, and the junction held 5 bases outside the gene matches. As DNA, the CDR3 is TGTGCCAGCAGCTCCGGGACAGGGGGGAACAATGAGCAGTTCTTC. It is translated as CASSSGTGGNNEQFF.

The V and J genes are TRBV2 and TRBJ2-3; no clear D. Trimming shortened V by 2 bases and J by 2 bases, and 8 bases separated the two germline ends. Germline V gene lookup returns CDR1 SNHLY and CDR2 FYNNEI. The CDR3 contains 14 residues. Written as DNA, the CDR3 is TGTGCCAGCAGTGAATTAAGCTACACAGATACGCAGTATTTT. It encodes CASSELSYTDTQYF.

The rearrangement joins TRBV5-6 to TRBJ2-5; D possibly corresponds to TRBD2 (6 bases). The CDR3 sequence is 15 residues long. Germline CDR1 is SGHDT and CDR2 is YYEEEE. V gave up 6 bases and J gave up 4 bases, with 19 bases separating them. CDR3 DNA: TGTGCCAGCACCCAATTTAACGGGGGTGGAGAGACCCAGTACTTC. Encoded protein: CASTQFNGGGETQYF.

The V and J genes are TRBV10-3 and TRBJ2-5; the match to TRBD2 covers 10 bases. J gave up 5 bases and V 3 bases, and 9 bases lay outside the gene matches. CDR1 is ENHRY, CDR2 SYGVKD, per germline. There are 16 residues in the CDR3. CDR3 loop: CAISDPSGSTAETQYF. The CDR3 DNA reads TGTGCCATCAGTGATCCTAGCGGGAGCACTGCGGAGACCCAGTACTTC.

Worth noting for this clone: At one of its ends the junction is not consistent with the germline gene, which may arise from a read error. The chain couples TRBV5-6 to TRBJ2-2; D possibly corresponds to TRBD2 (6 bases). The CDR3 sequence is 15 residues long. The V gene's germline CDR1 is SGHDT and CDR2 YYEEEE. DNA for the CDR3: TGTGCCAGCAGTATTCCTTTCCTTGATTGGCGGGGAGCTGTTTTT. Translating gives CASSIPFLDWRGAVF.

This clone appeared a few times. CDR3 in DNA: TGTGCCAGCAGCTTAGTCGGGACAGGCCCCTACGAGCAGTACTTC. Translating it yields CASSLVGTGPYEQYF. The chain has TRBV11-1 and TRBJ2-7; 8 bases agree with TRBD1. V was clipped by 1 base and J by 2 bases; unmatched bases: 4. The CDR3 length is 15 residues. Germline CDR1 is SGHAT and CDR2 is FQDESV (reference sequence). Full variable domain (missing parts from reference TRBV11-1 and TRBJ2-7): EAEVAQSPRYKITEKSQAVAFWCDPISGHATLYWYRQILGQGPELLVQFQDESVVDDSQLPKDRFSAERLKGVDSTLKIQPAELGDSAMYLCASSLVGTGPYEQYFGPGTRLTVT.

The rearrangement links TRBV7-9 to TRBJ2-1, with D unresolved. V was shortened by 5 bases and J by 6 bases, with 11 bases between the two germline ends. This CDR3 spans 13 amino acids. Germline V gene lookup returns CDR1 SEHNR and CDR2 FQNEAQ (reference sequence). CDR3 nucleotides: TGTGCCAGCAGCCCCCCCAGAGGCAATGAGCAGTTCTTC. This gives the protein CASSPPRGNEQFF.

The rearrangement joins TRBV5-1 to TRBJ2-7, with 8 nucleotides matching TRBD1. Germline V gene data show CDR1 as SGHRS and CDR2 as YFSETQ. V lost 0 bases, J lost 5 bases, and 4 bases stayed unmatched. The CDR3 extends over 14 amino acids. The CDR3 spells CASSLDGTGDEQYF. CDR3 coding DNA: TGCGCCAGCAGCTTGGACGGGACAGGTGACGAGCAGTACTTC. The variable domain in full, with the rest retrieved from reference TRBV5-1 and TRBJ2-7, is KAGVTQTPRYLIKTRGQQVTLSCSPISGHRSVSWYQQTPGQGLQFLFEYFSETQRNKGNFPGRFSGRQFSNSRSEMNVSTLELGDSALYLCASSLDGTGDEQYFGPGTRLTVT.

The chain employs TRBV28 and TRBJ1-5; 9 bases are shared with TRBD1. Looked up from germline, CDR1 is MDHEN and CDR2 is SYDVKM. This CDR3 has 14 amino acids. The trim removed 8 bases at V and 5 bases at J, leaving 7 bases unmatched. The CDR3, as DNA: TGTGCCAGCTCACCGGGACAGGGCCATCAGCCCCAGCATTTT. It translates to CASSPGQGHQPQHF. The variable domain in full, with the rest retrieved from reference TRBV28 and TRBJ1-5, is DVKVTQSSRYLVKRTGEKVFLECVQDMDHENMFWYRQDPGLGLRLIYFSYDVKMKEKGDIPEGYSVSREKKERFSLILESASTNQTSMYLCASSPGQGHQPQHFGDGTRLSIL.

The chain joins TRBV2 to TRBJ2-7; a weak D match, TRBD1 (5 bases). Germline CDR1 is SNHLY and CDR2 is FYNNEI. The V end lost 6 bases, the J end lost 3 bases, and 12 bases lay between the germline ends. This CDR3 comprises 13 residues. This chain's CDR3 is CASRITGFYEQYF. The CDR3 DNA reads TGTGCCAGCAGGATCACAGGTTTCTACGAGCAGTACTTC.

The CDR3 nucleotides are TGTGCCAGCAGCGGAGGGGTTTCACCCCTCCACTTT. It codes for CASSGGVSPLHF. This chain uses TRBV5-6 with TRBJ1-6, with D perhaps TRBD1 (5 bases). Germline V gene sequence: CDR1 SGHDT, CDR2 YYEEEE. The ends were cut back, 4 bases at V and 9 bases at J, with 8 bases in the middle. This CDR3 is 12 amino acids long.

This clone was found a few times. V gene TRBV6-1 combines with J gene TRBJ1-5; no reliable D call. Germline CDR1 and CDR2: MNHNS and SASEGT. CDR3 size: 13 residues. V was trimmed by 3 bases and J by 7 bases, leaving 10 bases between them. CDR3 nucleotides: TGTGCCAGCAGTGAGGCGGTTTTGCAGCCCCAGCATTTT. Its protein product is CASSEAVLQPQHF.

This clone was seen more than once but under ten times. This chain's CDR3 is CASSLDSLNTEAFF. For the CDR3, the DNA is TGCGCCAGCAGCCTGGACAGTCTGAACACTGAAGCTTTCTTT. V gene TRBV4-1 combines with J gene TRBJ1-1, with D tentatively TRBD1 (6 bases). V lost 4 bases and J 0 bases, leaving 9 bases between the germline ends. This CDR3 comprises 14 residues. CDR1 is MGHRA, CDR2 YSYEKL, per germline.

J is TRBJ2-7 and V is TRBV28; 11 bases map to TRBD1. J lost 2 bases, V lost 4 bases, and 1 base had no gene match. The germline V gene encodes CDR1 MDHEN and CDR2 SYDVKM. This CDR3 is built from 14 residues. The CDR3 loop is CASSSDRGPYEQYF. CDR3 sequence (DNA): TGTGCCAGCAGTTCGGACAGGGGGCCCTACGAGCAGTACTTC.

This chain joins TRBV2 and TRBJ2-5; no firm D call. With 2 bases removed from V and 2 bases from J, the gap between germline ends came to 9 bases. CDR3 length equals 14 residues. Germline V CDR1 and CDR2: SNHLY, FYNNEI. The CDR3 is CASSEINSQETQYF. For the CDR3, the DNA is TGTGCCAGCAGTGAAATTAACTCACAAGAGACCCAGTACTTC.

There are a few counts of this clone. This chain links TRBV5-6 with TRBJ1-5; TRBD1 matches 8 bases. The ends lost 3 bases at V and 6 bases at J; junction bases unmatched: 2. From germline, CDR1 is SGHDT and CDR2 YYEEEE. The CDR3 extends over 13 amino acids. CDR3 in DNA: TGTGCCAGCAGCTCCCAGGGGGCTCAGCCCCAGCATTTT. Translation: CASSSQGAQPQHF.

The chain is built from TRBV12-5 and TRBJ2-5, with D unresolved. In germline, CDR1 is LGHNT, CDR2 FRNRAP. The CDR3 has 12 residues. The V end was cut by 4 bases, the J end by 5 bases, with 8 bases between. CDR3 nucleotides: TGTGCTAGTGGTTATAGAGCCGAGACCCAGTACTTC. Translating gives CASGYRAETQYF.

The chain uses TRBV9 and TRBJ2-5; 8 bases map to TRBD2. There are 16 residues in the CDR3. The V segment lost 3 bases and the J segment 4 bases; nucleotides outside the gene matches: 11. Germline V gene sequence: CDR1 SGDLS, CDR2 YYNGEE. The chain's CDR3 is CASSGSGAGGGETQYF. The CDR3 nucleotides are TGTGCCAGCAGCGGATCAGGGGCGGGGGGTGGAGAGACCCAGTACTTC.

This chain joins TRBV7-2 and TRBJ2-3; 7 bases fit TRBD1. Germline lookup yields CDR1 SGHTA and CDR2 FQGNSA. The CDR3 sequence is 16 residues long. V was pared by 1 base and J by 1 base, with 5 bases of the junction left unmatched. The CDR3 spells CASSLGTTGGTDTQYF. The DNA of the CDR3 is TGTGCCAGCAGCTTAGGGACCACAGGGGGCACAGATACGCAGTATTTT.

The chain joins TRBV6-1 to TRBJ2-3, with a tentative D call TRBD1 (6 bases). Germline CDR1 reads MNHNS; CDR2 reads SASEGT. The length of the CDR3 is 17 residues. The ends were cut back, 3 bases at V and 1 base at J, with 17 bases in the middle. The CDR3 DNA follows: TGTGCCAGCAGTGACACCCCCGGGACACGCCGCACAGATACGCAGTATTTT. Translating gives CASSDTPGTRRTDTQYF.

This clone was seen once. The chain is built from TRBV6-6 and TRBJ1-4; 10 nucleotides agree with TRBD1. The junction had 6 bases not matched to a gene; V was cut back by 2 bases and J by 9 bases. The CDR3 covers 15 residues. Germline CDR1 and CDR2: MNHNY and SVGAGI (reference sequence). The CDR3 region has the DNA TGTGCCAGCAGTTACGCGACAGGGGGCGCGCAAAAACTGTTTTTT. It translates to CASSYATGGAQKLFF.

The chain links TRBV19 to TRBJ2-3, with D possibly being TRBD2 (5 bases). Trimming left V 5 bases short and J 1 base short, with 10 bases between. Germline CDR1 is LNHDA and CDR2 is SQIVND (reference sequence). The CDR3 runs 14 residues. The DNA of the CDR3 is TGTGCCAGTAGTCTCTCGAGGGGCACAGATACGCAGTATTTT. Its translation: CASSLSRGTDTQYF.

Written as DNA, the CDR3 is TGCGCCAGCAGCCTCGGCGGGAGCTACAATGAGCAGTTCTTC. Translated, it gives CASSLGGSYNEQFF. The rearrangement links TRBV4-1 to TRBJ2-1; TRBD2 aligns across 7 bases. The CDR3 covers 14 residues. Trimming removed 4 bases from V and 3 bases from J; junction bases left unmatched: 3. From germline, CDR1 is MGHRA and CDR2 YSYEKL.

This rearrangement joins TRBV10-3 to TRBJ2-3, with D maybe TRBD2 (5 bases). The CDR3 sequence is 15 residues long. Germline V gene lookup returns CDR1 ENHRY and CDR2 SYGVKD. V shed 6 bases and J shed 6 bases, with 19 bases lying between them. The CDR3 loop is CAISAPGIPWDTQYF. Here the CDR3 DNA reads TGTGCCATCAGCGCCCCGGGGATCCCTTGGGATACGCAGTATTTT.